These 15 T cell receptor beta chains were all obtained from the same sample, sequenced in a study of blood T cell repertoires in COVID-19. Libraries were prepared by immunoSEQ multiplex PCR; TCRdb keeps only in-frame clonotypes and omits some of them. This table holds 350,000 to 400,000 clones, 89% found once. Material for sequencing was PBMCs or T cells enriched from blood (not recorded which). The receptors stem from a woman aged 25 to 39 who had recovered from COVID-19.

V usage is TRBV5-1 and J usage is TRBJ2-7, with D hard to call. Germline CDR1 SGHRS, CDR2 YFSETQ. The CDR3 sequence is 16 residues long. V was clipped by 0 bases and J by 3 bases, with 16 bases between them. CDR3 coding DNA: TGCGCCAGCAGCTTGGCCGGTACGGTCCTTGGCTACGAGCAGTACTTC. It is translated as CASSLAGTVLGYEQYF.

The chain uses TRBV9 and TRBJ2-1; the match to TRBD2 covers 12 bases. Germline V gene data show CDR1 as SGDLS and CDR2 as YYNGEE. The CDR3 has 15 residues. The junction had 7 bases not matched to a gene; V was cut back by 3 bases and J by 9 bases. CDR3 loop: CASSASGRASSEQFF. The CDR3 nucleotides read TGTGCCAGCAGCGCTAGCGGGAGGGCCAGTTCTGAGCAGTTCTTC.

The V and J genes are TRBV13 and TRBJ1-4; a weak D match, TRBD1 (5 bases). V was pared by 4 bases and J by 4 bases, with 13 bases between. In germline, CDR1 is PRHDT, CDR2 FYEKMQ (reference sequence). This CDR3 is built from 15 residues. CDR3 region: CASSSGGTDNEKLFF. CDR3 nucleotide sequence: TGTGCCAGCAGCTCCGGAGGGACCGATAATGAAAAACTGTTTTTT. The full variable domain, rest sourced from reference TRBV13 and TRBJ1-4, is AAGVIQSPRHLIKEKRETATLKCYPIPRHDTVYWYQQGPGQDPQFLISFYEKMQSDKGSIPDRFSAQQFSDYHSELNMSSLELGDSALYFCASSSGGTDNEKLFFGSGTQLSVL.

This chain uses TRBV30 with TRBJ2-3; 10 bases line up with TRBD2. This CDR3 is built from 16 residues. Germline CDR1 is GTSNPN and CDR2 is SVGIG (reference sequence). V trimming: 4 bases; J trimming: 2 bases; junction bases outside the gene matches: 9. This chain's CDR3 is CAWKKREGPITDTQYF. CDR3 nucleotide sequence: TGTGCCTGGAAGAAGCGGGAGGGCCCCATCACAGATACGCAGTATTTT.

This chain joins TRBV19 and TRBJ1-3; D may be TRBD1 (6 bases). The germline CDR1 and CDR2 sequences are LNHDA and SQIVND (reference sequence). V lost 3 bases and J 0 bases, leaving 15 bases between the germline ends. This CDR3 is 17 amino acids long. The CDR3 loop is CASSMGIQGYSGNTIYF. The CDR3 DNA reads TGTGCCAGTAGTATGGGGATACAGGGATACTCTGGAAACACCATATATTTT. The full variable domain, completed using reference TRBV19 and TRBJ1-3, is DGGITQSPKYLFRKEGQNVTLSCEQNLNHDAMYWYRQDPGQGLRLIYYSQIVNDFQKGDIAEGYSVSREKKESFPLTVTSAQKNPTAFYLCASSMGIQGYSGNTIYFGEGSWLTVV.

This chain links TRBV7-9 with TRBJ1-2; possible D gene TRBD1, 5 bases. Germline CDR1 reads SEHNR; CDR2 reads FQNEAQ (reference sequence). This CDR3 has 13 amino acids. V was trimmed by 5 bases and J by 4 bases, leaving 11 bases between them. The CDR3: CASSAKRGYGYTF. The CDR3 DNA reads as TGTGCCAGCAGCGCCAAAAGGGGCTATGGCTACACCTTC.

This chain connects TRBV5-1 to TRBJ1-2, with D possibly TRBD1 on 5 matching bases. Trimming shortened V by 0 bases and J by 7 bases, and 10 bases separated the two germline ends. The CDR3 sequence is 13 residues long. CDR1 and CDR2 (germline): SGHRS, YFSETQ. As DNA, the CDR3 is TGCGCCAGCAGCTTGGCCACAGGTGGTGGCTACACCTTC. Translation: CASSLATGGGYTF.

This clone occurred a few times. CDR3: CASSLYWGAYEQYF. The CDR3 bases are TGTGCCAGCAGCTTATATTGGGGGGCCTACGAGCAGTACTTC. This chain links TRBV11-2 with TRBJ2-7, with D possibly matching TRBD2 (6 bases). CDR1 and CDR2 from the germline V gene are SGHAT and FQNNGV. CDR3 length: 14 amino acids. V was shortened by 2 bases and J by 2 bases, with 10 bases between the two germline ends.

This chain joins TRBV5-1 and TRBJ2-5; 12 bases are shared with TRBD2. The CDR3 is 17 residues long. Germline V gene lookup returns CDR1 SGHRS and CDR2 YFSETQ. V shed 0 bases, J shed 5 bases, and the junction held 8 bases outside the gene matches. CDR3 sequence (DNA): TGCGCCAGCAGCTTGGCTAGGTTTACTAGCGGGAGGGAGACCCAGTACTTC. This encodes CASSLARFTSGRETQYF.

CDR3 DNA sequence: TGCGCCAGCAGCCAAGGAGGAGGGGATTTTAACTATGGCTACACCTTC. Amino acids: CASSQGGGDFNYGYTF. This chain joins TRBV4-1 and TRBJ1-2, with D perhaps TRBD1 (5 bases). CDR1 MGHRA and CDR2 YSYEKL come from the germline V gene. This CDR3 region has 16 residues. Trimming removed 1 base at V and 1 base at J, with 13 bases between.

The chain has TRBV15 and TRBJ1-5, with TRBD1 matching 8 bases. The CDR3 runs to 16 residues. The V segment lost 1 base and the J segment 5 bases; nucleotides outside the gene matches: 7. Germline CDR1 and CDR2: LNHNV and YYDKDF (reference sequence). This CDR3 reads CATSRVGRGQDQPQHF. CDR3 nucleotides: TGTGCCACCAGCAGAGTGGGCAGGGGGCAGGATCAGCCCCAGCATTTT.

The chain has TRBV6-5 and TRBJ1-2; 9 bases align to TRBD1. Per germline, CDR1 MNHEY and CDR2 SVGAGI. This CDR3 comprises 11 residues. V lost 6 bases to trimming and J lost 12 bases; unmatched junction nucleotides: 5. The CDR3 here is CASRGQGVNTF. CDR3 nucleotide sequence: TGTGCCAGCAGGGGACAGGGCGTTAACACCTTC.

The chain employs TRBV12-5 and TRBJ2-7; 8 positions match TRBD1. The CDR3 runs to 17 residues. Germline V gene lookup returns CDR1 LGHNT and CDR2 FRNRAP. Trimming cost V 2 bases and J 0 bases; bases outside gene matches: 9. The CDR3, as DNA: TGTGCTAGTGGTTTGCGACCCTGGGGACAGGTCTCCTACGAGCAGTACTTC. Translating it yields CASGLRPWGQVSYEQYF.

With regard to this clone: In the same sample, other DNA sequences code for this CDR3. The rearrangement joins TRBV7-3 to TRBJ2-5; 7 bases fit TRBD1. Germline trimming cut 5 bases from V and 2 bases from J; bases unmatched to any gene: 2. The V gene's germline CDR1 is SGHTA and CDR2 FQGTGA. The CDR3 covers 13 residues. The CDR3 DNA is TGTGCCAGCAGCCTGGGACAGCAAGAGACCCAGTACTTC. The encoded protein is CASSLGQQETQYF.

The rearrangement uses TRBV24-1 and TRBJ1-5, with 8 bases identical to TRBD1. Germline lookup yields CDR1 KGHDR and CDR2 SFDVKD. This CDR3 is built from 17 residues. The V segment lost 3 bases and the J segment 2 bases; nucleotides outside the gene matches: 8. The CDR3 region has the DNA TGTGCCACCAGTGATCACAGGGGGGATATAGGCAATCAGCCCCAGCATTTT. It codes for CATSDHRGDIGNQPQHF.